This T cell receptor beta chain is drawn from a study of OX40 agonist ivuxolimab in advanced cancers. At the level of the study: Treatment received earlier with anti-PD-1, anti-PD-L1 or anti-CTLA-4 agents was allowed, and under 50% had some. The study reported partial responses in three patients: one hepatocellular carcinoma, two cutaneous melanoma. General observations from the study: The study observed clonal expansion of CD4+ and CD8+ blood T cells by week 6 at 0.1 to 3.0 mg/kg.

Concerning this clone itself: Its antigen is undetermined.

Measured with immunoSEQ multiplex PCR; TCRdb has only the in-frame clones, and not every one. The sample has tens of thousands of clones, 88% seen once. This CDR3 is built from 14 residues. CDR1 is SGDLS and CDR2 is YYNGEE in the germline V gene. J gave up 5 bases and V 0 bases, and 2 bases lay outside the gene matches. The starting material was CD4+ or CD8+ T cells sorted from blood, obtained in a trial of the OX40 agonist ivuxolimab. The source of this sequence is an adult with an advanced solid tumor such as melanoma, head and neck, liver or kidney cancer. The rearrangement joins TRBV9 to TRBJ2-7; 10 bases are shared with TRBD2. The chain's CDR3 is CASSVGLAGDEQYF. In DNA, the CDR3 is TGTGCCAGCAGCGTAGGTCTAGCGGGGGACGAGCAGTACTTC.